Below are 7 T cell receptor beta chains sequenced from a single sample in a study of blood T cell repertoires in COVID-19. Only in-frame clones appear in the TCRdb table, and some are missing; sequencing was by immunoSEQ multiplex PCR. The profile shows about 410,000 clones, around 86% of them singletons. The sequenced sample consisted of peripheral blood. Receptor source: a woman in her twenties or thirties with active or convalescent COVID-19.

The sample holds one count of this clone. J is TRBJ2-1 and V is TRBV7-6; D is possibly TRBD2 (5 bases). Trimming removed 5 bases from V and 9 bases from J, with 20 bases in between. Per germline, CDR1 SGHVS and CDR2 FNYEAQ. This CDR3 has 15 amino acids. CDR3 nucleotide sequence: TGTGCCAGCAGCCATTCAACCGGGGATACGGTTGAGCAGTTCTTC. Its translation is CASSHSTGDTVEQFF.

This clone was counted a single time. The V call is TRBV6-1, the J call TRBJ1-2; the D gene is possibly TRBD1 (5 bases). The CDR3 sequence is 13 residues long. The V end was cut by 2 bases, the J end by 8 bases, with 12 bases between. The germline CDR1 and CDR2 sequences are MNHNS and SASEGT. The CDR3 DNA reads as TGTGCCAGCAGTGAAAAGGGGTTTTGGGGCTACACCTTC. It is translated as CASSEKGFWGYTF.

The chain has TRBV19 and TRBJ1-4; no clear D gene. V gave up 6 bases and J gave up 3 bases, with 5 bases separating them. Germline V gene sequence: CDR1 LNHDA, CDR2 SQIVND (reference sequence). The CDR3 runs to 12 residues. CDR3 nucleotides: TGTGCCAGTAGCCGGGCTAATGAAAAACTGTTTTTT. Protein: CASSRANEKLFF.

This clone was observed a handful of times. The chain has TRBV10-3 and TRBJ1-2; D remains unclear. The V end was cut by 0 bases, the J end by 5 bases, with 22 bases between. Per the germline V gene, CDR1 is ENHRY and CDR2 is SYGVKD. The CDR3 runs 18 residues. The CDR3 DNA is TGTGCCATCAGTGAGTCGGGAACCAAAGGACTGGGATCGTATGGCTACACCTTC. Translation: CAISESGTKGLGSYGYTF.

V and J are TRBV19 and TRBJ2-1; 8 nucleotides line up with TRBD2. Per the germline V gene, CDR1 is LNHDA and CDR2 is SQIVND (reference sequence). Germline trimming cut 5 bases from V and 4 bases from J; bases unmatched to any gene: 7. The CDR3 is 15 residues long. CDR3 protein: CASSGSSGVYNEQFF. The CDR3, as DNA: TGTGCCAGTAGTGGAAGTAGCGGGGTATACAATGAGCAGTTCTTC.

This clone was seen only once. This chain joins TRBV6-5 and TRBJ1-4; D gene ambiguous. CDR1 is MNHEY, CDR2 SVGAGI, per germline. Trimming shortened V by 9 bases and J by 14 bases, and 25 bases separated the two germline ends. The CDR3 runs to 14 residues. The CDR3 DNA reads TGTGCCAGTGGACTGGGGAGTCCCGTAATCGGCCTGTTTTTT. It encodes CASGLGSPVIGLFF.

This clone showed up just once. This chain uses TRBV19 with TRBJ1-2, with D possibly matching TRBD1 (6 bases). Trimming removed 8 bases from V and 6 bases from J, with 22 bases in between. The CDR3 covers 15 residues. Germline V gene data show CDR1 as LNHDA and CDR2 as SQIVND (reference sequence). The CDR3 DNA reads TGTGCCAGTGGGTCCTACAGGGAAGCGAAGAATGGCTACACCTTC. Translating it yields CASGSYREAKNGYTF.